The T cell receptor (beta chain) described here comes from a study of PD-1 blockade in classical Hodgkin lymphoma. As for the study in general: Treatment was intravenous nivolumab, 3 mg/kg every 2 weeks, until progression.

Assay used: immunoSEQ multiplex PCR; TCRdb lists only in-frame clones, some missing. The table records about 27,000 clones, 65% to 80% of them present only once. The CDR3 sequence is 16 residues long. Germline V gives CDR1 GTSNPN, CDR2 SVGIG (reference sequence). V was pared by 2 bases and J by 2 bases, with 17 bases between. Overall study results and limits: The study found that TCR diversity rose significantly by C4D1 in CD4+ but not CD8+ cells.

Note on this clone: As yet, its antigen is unknown.

All the patients suffered relapse after autologous stem cell transplantation, and brentuximab vedotin exposure differed. From thawed PBMCs, CD4+ T cells were purified using magnetic negative selection. Complete response, partial response or progressive disease made up the best responses. This chain uses TRBV30 with TRBJ2-3, with D perhaps being TRBD1 or TRBD2 (5 bases each). The source of this sequence is a human donor with classical Hodgkin lymphoma. Material: CD4+ T cells from blood, obtained at baseline. CDR3 nucleotides: TGTGCCTGGAGTTTCCGGGACGGTGGCCCCACAGATACGCAGTATTTT. It specifies CAWSFRDGGPTDTQYF. Combining the CDR3 with reference TRBV30 and TRBJ2-3 gives the whole variable domain SQTIHQWPATLVQPVGSPLSLECTVEGTSNPNLYWYRQAAGRGLQLLFYSVGIGQISSEVPQNLSASRPQDRQFILSSKKLLLSDSGFYLCAWSFRDGGPTDTQYFGPGTRLTVL.